This T cell receptor (beta chain) was retrieved from a study of shared clonotypes between healthy human individuals. About the research overall: Three plates were used per donor for CD4 naive, three for CD4 memory, two for CD8 naive and one for CD8 memory.

The CDR3 length is 15 residues. Trimming shortened V by 1 base and J by 1 base, and 10 bases separated the two germline ends. CDR1 and CDR2 (germline): SQVTM, ANQGSEA. CD45RO-negative, CCR7-selected cells formed the naive CD8 fraction, which excluded terminally differentiated effector memory CD45RA+ cells. Clones were sequenced by immunoSEQ multiplex PCR, and TCRdb holds only the in-frame ones, with some missing. The repertoire holds 750,000 to 1,000,000 clones, with roughly 92% as singletons. The chain combines TRBV29-1 with TRBJ2-2; D ambiguous. The source is a man under 40 in good health. The sequencing input was naive CD8+ T cells sorted from blood. The chain's CDR3 is CSVEVGGRNTGELFF. CDR3 bases: TGCAGCGTTGAAGTTGGCGGAAGGAACACCGGGGAGCTGTTTTTT.